Shown below are 17 T cell receptor beta chains from a single sample sequenced in a study of T cells in Graves' hyperthyroidism and ophthalmopathy. RNA transcripts gave rise to amplified TCR beta CDR3 regions. A set of HTBI primers served as the primers for a first-round RT-PCR of the TCR CDR3. Using its own MiXCR run on the multiplex PCR reads, TCRdb lists one record per CDR3 protein. The sample holds fewer than 550,000 distinct CDR3 sequences, around a sixth seen once. The sequencing sample was made of blood. All receptors derive from a woman aged 18-29 years with Graves' hyperthyroidism.

This clonotype was observed many times. The CDR3 region is CASSRDRGSQPQHF. Written as DNA, the CDR3 is TGTGCCAGCAGCAGGGACAGGGGAAGTCAGCCCCAGCATTTT. The chain uses TRBV5-5 and TRBJ1-5; 10 nucleotides line up with TRBD1. CDR1 is SGHKS and CDR2 is YYEKEE in the germline V gene (reference sequence). Trimming took 4 bases from V and 6 from J; bases not matched to a gene: 4. The CDR3 sequence is 14 residues long.

At least ten counts were recorded for this clonotype. The chain combines TRBV11-2 with TRBJ1-1; D is ambiguous. With 5 bases removed from V and 1 base from J, the gap between germline ends came to 20 bases. This CDR3 has 17 amino acids. From germline, CDR1 is SGHAT and CDR2 FQNNGV. The CDR3 DNA reads as TGTGCCAGCAGCCTAACTTCTGGGTACACTTCGAACACTGAAGCTTTCTTT. It translates to CASSLTSGYTSNTEAFF.

This clonotype was observed at least ten times. The V gene is TRBV6-5, the J gene TRBJ2-7; D not resolved. The CDR3 loop spans 19 amino acids. Deletions cut 0 bases from V and 0 bases from J, with 21 bases between. CDR1 is MNHEY and CDR2 is SVGAGI in the germline V gene. CDR3 nucleotide sequence: TGTGCCAGCAGTTACTCGAAAGCTACGTTGAGCTCCGTCTCCTACGAGCAGTACTTC. This encodes CASSYSKATLSSVSYEQYF.

This clonotype was recorded many times. The V call is TRBV6-1, the J call TRBJ1-2; no definite D call. Trimming took 3 bases from V and 9 from J, leaving 8 bases between them. The germline V gene has CDR1 MNHNS and CDR2 SASEGT. The CDR3 loop spans 11 amino acids. The CDR3 DNA sequence: TGTGCCAGCAGTGACTCGACCCGCTACACCTTC. This encodes CASSDSTRYTF.

At least ten counts were recorded for this clonotype. The V gene is TRBV2, the J gene TRBJ1-4; D is uncertain. The CDR3 totals 14 residues. Germline V CDR1 and CDR2: SNHLY, FYNNEI. V was pared by 4 bases and J by 0 bases, with 6 bases between. The CDR3 loop is CASSGSATNEKLFF. CDR3 DNA sequence: TGTGCCAGCAGTGGATCTGCAACTAATGAAAAACTGTTTTTT.

This clonotype was found many times. The chain employs TRBV20-1 and TRBJ2-3; D possibly corresponds to TRBD2 (5 bases). Germline CDR1 and CDR2: DFQATT and SNEGSKA (reference sequence). The CDR3 spans 15 residues. V was cut by 5 bases and J by 0 bases, with 15 bases left in between. The CDR3: CSASRLGGSTDTQYF. The CDR3 nucleotides read TGCAGTGCTTCTCGACTGGGCGGGAGCACAGATACGCAGTATTTT.

The table lists this clonotype with many counts. V gene TRBV27 combines with J gene TRBJ2-7; the D is unclear. CDR3 length: 13 residues. Between the trimmed V and J ends, which lost 2 bases and 0 bases, there was a span of 5 bases. CDR1 is MNHEY, CDR2 SMNVEV, per germline (reference sequence). The CDR3 reads CASSLEPSYEQYF. The CDR3 DNA reads as TGTGCCAGCAGTTTAGAACCCTCCTACGAGCAGTACTTC.

This clonotype was seen more than once but under ten times. This chain joins TRBV15 and TRBJ2-2, with D possibly being TRBD2 (5 bases). The CDR3 is 13 residues long. Deletions cut 2 bases from V and 4 bases from J, with 5 bases between. Germline V gene data show CDR1 as LNHNV and CDR2 as YYDKDF (reference sequence). The CDR3 DNA is TGTGCCACCAGCAGACGGGGCACCGGGGAGCTGTTTTTT. Translating gives CATSRRGTGELFF.

This clonotype was picked up many times. The gene calls are TRBV20-1 and TRBJ1-1, with D unresolved. V lost 4 bases to trimming and J lost 4 bases, with 7 bases between them. The germline gives CDR1 DFQATT, CDR2 SNEGSKA (reference sequence). CDR3 size: 11 residues. CDR3 DNA sequence: TGCAGTGCTACGTGGGGCACTGAAGCTTTCTTT. This encodes CSATWGTEAFF.

The CDR3 sequence is CASSPPGMNTEAFF. The CDR3 DNA is TGCGCCAGCAGCCCCCCGGGGATGAACACTGAAGCTTTCTTT. The chain recombines TRBV4-1 with TRBJ1-1, with no clear D. Between the trimmed V and J ends, which lost 4 bases and 0 bases, there was a span of 9 bases. Germline-derived CDR1 and CDR2 are MGHRA and YSYEKL. This CDR3 has 14 residues.

This chain uses TRBV19 with TRBJ2-3, with 8 bases matching TRBD2. The J segment lost 6 bases and the V segment lost 4 bases, leaving 6 bases of the junction unmatched. The germline CDR1 and CDR2 sequences are LNHDA and SQIVND (reference sequence). This CDR3 is 14 amino acids long. The CDR3 DNA reads as TGTGCCAGTAGTAGGATCGGGAGGGGGGATACGCAGTATTTT. Its translation: CASSRIGRGDTQYF.

J is TRBJ2-5 and V is TRBV7-6, with D possibly called TRBD1 or TRBD2 (7 bases each). Germline V CDR1 and CDR2: SGHVS, FNYEAQ. The CDR3 sequence is 16 residues long. Trimming stripped 2 bases from V and 4 bases from J, with 17 bases between. DNA of the CDR3: TGTGCCAGCAGCTTAAAGGGGGCCCCGGGGGGAGAGACCCAGTACTTC. Its translation is CASSLKGAPGGETQYF.

This clonotype was detected ten times or more. The rearrangement uses TRBV15 and TRBJ1-5; 8 nucleotides match TRBD1. CDR1 LNHNV and CDR2 YYDKDF come from the germline V gene (reference sequence). J gave up 0 bases and V 0 bases, and 13 bases lay outside the gene matches. The CDR3 length is 20 residues. CDR3 in amino acids: CATSRDDLGTGFFSNQPQHF. The CDR3, as DNA: TGTGCCACCAGCAGAGACGACCTCGGGACAGGATTCTTTAGCAATCAGCCCCAGCATTTT.

The chain is built from TRBV28 and TRBJ1-2, with D hard to call. The length of the CDR3 is 12 residues. V was trimmed by 1 base and J by 6 bases, leaving 6 bases between them. Per the germline V gene, CDR1 is MDHEN and CDR2 is SYDVKM. The chain's CDR3 is CASSLLEHGYTF. Here the CDR3 DNA reads TGTGCCAGCAGTTTATTGGAACATGGCTACACCTTC.

The chain joins TRBV11-3 to TRBJ1-3, with D possibly matching TRBD1 (6 bases). Germline assignment: CDR1 SGHNT and CDR2 YENEEA. This CDR3 region has 19 residues. The V end was cut by 1 base, the J end by 0 bases, with 19 bases between. CDR3 loop: CASSLAWTAHTHSGNTIYF. In DNA, the CDR3 is TGTGCCAGCAGCTTAGCTTGGACAGCCCATACTCACTCTGGAAACACCATATATTTT.

This clonotype was observed many times. The genes are TRBV18 and TRBJ1-2, with TRBD1 matching over 7 bases. This CDR3 is 16 amino acids long. The germline V gene encodes CDR1 KGHSH and CDR2 LQKENI. V was pared by 2 bases and J by 2 bases, with 8 bases of the junction left unmatched. The CDR3: CASSPGLKGGNYGYTF. Here the CDR3 DNA reads TGTGCCAGCTCACCAGGCTTGAAAGGGGGCAACTATGGCTACACCTTC. Combining the CDR3 with reference TRBV18 and TRBJ1-2 gives the whole variable domain NAGVMQNPRHLVRRRGQEARLRCSPMKGHSHVYWYRQLPEEGLKFMVYLQKENIIDESGMPKERFSAEFPKEGPSILRIQQVVRGDSAAYFCASSPGLKGGNYGYTFGSGTRLTVV.

This clonotype was seen repeatedly, ten times or more. The chain has TRBV3-1 and TRBJ1-2; 8 bases map to TRBD1. Germline CDR1 LGHDT, CDR2 YNNKEL (reference sequence). This CDR3 has 15 amino acids. Trimming cost V 3 bases and J 5 bases; bases outside gene matches: 8. The CDR3 sequence is CASSHGDRFSYGYTF. CDR3 in DNA: TGTGCCAGCAGCCACGGGGACAGGTTTTCATATGGCTACACCTTC.